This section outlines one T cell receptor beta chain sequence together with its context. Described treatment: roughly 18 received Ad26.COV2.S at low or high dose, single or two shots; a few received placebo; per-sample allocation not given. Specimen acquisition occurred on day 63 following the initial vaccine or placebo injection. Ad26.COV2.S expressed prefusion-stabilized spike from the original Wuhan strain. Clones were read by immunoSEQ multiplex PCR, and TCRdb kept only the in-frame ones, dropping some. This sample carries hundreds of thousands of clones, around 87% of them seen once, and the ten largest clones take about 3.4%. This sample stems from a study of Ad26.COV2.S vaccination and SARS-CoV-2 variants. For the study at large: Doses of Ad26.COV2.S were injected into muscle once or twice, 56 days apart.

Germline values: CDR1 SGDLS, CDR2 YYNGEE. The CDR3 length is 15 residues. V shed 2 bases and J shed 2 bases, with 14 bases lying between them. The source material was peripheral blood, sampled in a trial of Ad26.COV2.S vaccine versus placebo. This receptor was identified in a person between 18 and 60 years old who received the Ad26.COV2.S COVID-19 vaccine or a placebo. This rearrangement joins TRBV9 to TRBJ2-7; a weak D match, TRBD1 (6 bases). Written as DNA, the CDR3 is TGTGCCAGCAGCGTTAGGGGGAACGGACCCTACGAGCAGTACTTC. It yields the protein CASSVRGNGPYEQYF.